This T cell receptor beta chain was sequenced during a study of blood T cell repertoires in COVID-19. About the research overall: Collection of acute and convalescent COVID-19 samples took place in the United States, Italy and Spain.

Germline loops: CDR1 MNHEY, CDR2 SVGAGI. V lost 4 bases and J lost 2; bases outside the gene matches: 3. There are 15 residues in the CDR3. In the source study's methods: Counts of nucleated cells, estimated from reference gene primer amplification, were obtained. Some clones are missing from TCRdb's copy, which holds only in-frame ones; the method was immunoSEQ multiplex PCR. The V and J calls and clone size come from that table; D and trimming were worked out from the DNA. The data contain some 400,000 clones, around 84% of them seen just once; the ten biggest clones take up roughly 1.2%. This receptor was obtained from a human donor with acute or convalescent COVID-19. The donor label of this sample is uncertain. The specimen was peripheral blood. The V and J genes are TRBV6-5 and TRBJ1-3; 9 bases line up with TRBD1. The DNA for the CDR3 is TGTGCCAGCAGTTCTTGGGACAGGGCTGGAAACACCATATATTTT. This codes for CASSSWDRAGNTIYF.